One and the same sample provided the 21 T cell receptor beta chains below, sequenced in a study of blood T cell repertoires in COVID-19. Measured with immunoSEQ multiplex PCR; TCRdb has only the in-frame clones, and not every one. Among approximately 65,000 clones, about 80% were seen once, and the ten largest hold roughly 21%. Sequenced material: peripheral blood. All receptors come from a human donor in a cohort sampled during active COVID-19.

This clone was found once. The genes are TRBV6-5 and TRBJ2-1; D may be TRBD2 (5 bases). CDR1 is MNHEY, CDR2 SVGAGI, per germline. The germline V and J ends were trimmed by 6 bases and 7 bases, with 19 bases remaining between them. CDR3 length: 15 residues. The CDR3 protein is CASRGVAVLGNEQFF. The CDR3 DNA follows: TGTGCCAGCAGGGGAGTCGCGGTATTAGGGAATGAGCAGTTCTTC.

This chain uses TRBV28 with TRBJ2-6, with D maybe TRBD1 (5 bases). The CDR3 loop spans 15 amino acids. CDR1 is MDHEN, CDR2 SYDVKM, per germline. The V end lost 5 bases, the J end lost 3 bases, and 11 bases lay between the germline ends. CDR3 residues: CASSVQGGGANVLTF. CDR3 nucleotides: TGTGCCAGCAGTGTCCAGGGTGGTGGGGCCAACGTCCTGACTTTC.

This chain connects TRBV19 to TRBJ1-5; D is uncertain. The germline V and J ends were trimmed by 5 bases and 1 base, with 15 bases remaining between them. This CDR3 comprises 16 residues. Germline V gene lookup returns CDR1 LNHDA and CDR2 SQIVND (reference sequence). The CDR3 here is CASSARVAASNQPQHF. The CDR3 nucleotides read TGTGCCAGTAGTGCCCGCGTTGCAGCGAGCAATCAGCCCCAGCATTTT.

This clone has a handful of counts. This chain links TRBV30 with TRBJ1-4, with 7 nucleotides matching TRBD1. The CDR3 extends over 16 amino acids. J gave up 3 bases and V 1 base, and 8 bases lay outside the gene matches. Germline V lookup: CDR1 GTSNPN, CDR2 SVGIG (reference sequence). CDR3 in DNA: TGTGCCTGGAGTGAAGGAGGCGGGACAGCTAATGAAAAACTGTTTTTT. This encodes CAWSEGGGTANEKLFF.

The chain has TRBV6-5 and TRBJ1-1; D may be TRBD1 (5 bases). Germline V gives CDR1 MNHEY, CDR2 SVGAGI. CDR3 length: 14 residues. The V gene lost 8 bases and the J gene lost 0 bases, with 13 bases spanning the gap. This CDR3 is CASADGGMNTEAFF. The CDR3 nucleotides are TGTGCCAGCGCGGACGGGGGGATGAACACTGAAGCTTTCTTT.

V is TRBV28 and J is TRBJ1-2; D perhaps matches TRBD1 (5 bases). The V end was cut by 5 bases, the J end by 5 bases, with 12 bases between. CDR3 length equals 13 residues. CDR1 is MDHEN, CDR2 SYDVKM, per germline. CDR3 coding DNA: TGTGCCAGCAGTGCCGCAGGGAAATATGGCTACACCTTC. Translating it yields CASSAAGKYGYTF.

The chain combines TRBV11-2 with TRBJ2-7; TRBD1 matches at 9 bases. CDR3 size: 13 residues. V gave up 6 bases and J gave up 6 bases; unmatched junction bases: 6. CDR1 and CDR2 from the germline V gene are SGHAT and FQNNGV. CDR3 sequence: CASRKQGAGEQYF. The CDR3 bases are TGTGCCAGCAGGAAACAGGGGGCTGGCGAGCAGTACTTC.

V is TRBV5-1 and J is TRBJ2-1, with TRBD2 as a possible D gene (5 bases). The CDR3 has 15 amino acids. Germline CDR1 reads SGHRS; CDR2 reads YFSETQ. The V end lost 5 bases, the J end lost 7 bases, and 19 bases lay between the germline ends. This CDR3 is CASSPSGAGVNEQFF. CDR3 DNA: TGCGCCAGCAGTCCTTCTGGTGCGGGTGTAAATGAGCAGTTCTTC.

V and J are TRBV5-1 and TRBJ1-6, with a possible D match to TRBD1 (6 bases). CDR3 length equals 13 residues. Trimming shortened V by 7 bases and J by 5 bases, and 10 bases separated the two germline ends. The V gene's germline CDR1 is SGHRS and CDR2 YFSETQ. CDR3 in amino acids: CASAWTDNSPLHF. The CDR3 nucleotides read TGCGCCAGCGCCTGGACAGATAATTCACCCCTCCACTTT.

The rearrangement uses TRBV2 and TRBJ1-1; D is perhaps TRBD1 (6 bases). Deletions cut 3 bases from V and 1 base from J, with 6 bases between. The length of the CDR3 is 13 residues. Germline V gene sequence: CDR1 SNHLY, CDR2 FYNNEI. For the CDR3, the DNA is TGTGCCAGCAGTGACAGGGGGAACACTGAAGCTTTCTTT. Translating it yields CASSDRGNTEAFF.

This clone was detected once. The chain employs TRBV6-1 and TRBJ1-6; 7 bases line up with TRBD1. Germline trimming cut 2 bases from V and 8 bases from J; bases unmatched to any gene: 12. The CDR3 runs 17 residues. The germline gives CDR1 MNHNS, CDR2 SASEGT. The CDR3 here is CASSESSSGRGDSPLHF. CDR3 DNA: TGTGCCAGCAGTGAATCCTCTTCGGGCAGGGGGGATTCACCCCTCCACTTT.

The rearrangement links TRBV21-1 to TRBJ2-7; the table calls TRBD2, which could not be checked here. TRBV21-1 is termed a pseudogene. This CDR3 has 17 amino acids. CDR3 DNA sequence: TGTGCCAGCAGCACCTTGAGGCTAGCGGGAGCCCTATACGAGCAGTACTTC. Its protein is CASSTLRLAGALYEQYF.

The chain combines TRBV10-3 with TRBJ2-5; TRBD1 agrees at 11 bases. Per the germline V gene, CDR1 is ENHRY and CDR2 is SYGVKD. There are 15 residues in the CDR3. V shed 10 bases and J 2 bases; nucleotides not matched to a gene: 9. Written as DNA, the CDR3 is TGTGCCACCGGCCGGGGACAGGGGGTACAAGAGACCCAGTACTTC. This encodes CATGRGQGVQETQYF.

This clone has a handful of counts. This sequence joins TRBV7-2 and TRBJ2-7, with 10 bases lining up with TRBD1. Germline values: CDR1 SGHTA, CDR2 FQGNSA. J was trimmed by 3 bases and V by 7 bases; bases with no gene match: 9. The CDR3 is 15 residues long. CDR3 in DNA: TGTGCCAGCACAGTCGGTGGGACAGGGGACTACGAGCAGTACTTC. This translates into CASTVGGTGDYEQYF.

The CDR3 protein is CASSPTGGFSNQPQHF. The DNA of the CDR3 is TGTGCCAGCAGCCCGACAGGGGGCTTTAGCAATCAGCCCCAGCATTTT. The chain carries TRBV7-8 and TRBJ1-5; TRBD1 matches at 10 bases. The germline V gene has CDR1 SGHVS and CDR2 FQNEAQ. This CDR3 comprises 16 residues. Unmatched junction bases numbered 4, after V lost 5 bases and J lost 0 bases.

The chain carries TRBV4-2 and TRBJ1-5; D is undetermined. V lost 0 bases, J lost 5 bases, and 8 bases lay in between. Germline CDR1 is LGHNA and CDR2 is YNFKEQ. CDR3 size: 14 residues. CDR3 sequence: CASSQESGDQPQHF. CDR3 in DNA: TGTGCCAGCAGCCAAGAGTCCGGAGATCAGCCCCAGCATTTT.

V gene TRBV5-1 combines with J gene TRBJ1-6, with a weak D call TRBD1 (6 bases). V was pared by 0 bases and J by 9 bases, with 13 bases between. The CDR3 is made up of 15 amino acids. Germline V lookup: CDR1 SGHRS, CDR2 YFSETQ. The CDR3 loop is CASSLANRVASPLHF. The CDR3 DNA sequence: TGCGCCAGCAGCTTGGCCAACAGGGTGGCTTCACCCCTCCACTTT.

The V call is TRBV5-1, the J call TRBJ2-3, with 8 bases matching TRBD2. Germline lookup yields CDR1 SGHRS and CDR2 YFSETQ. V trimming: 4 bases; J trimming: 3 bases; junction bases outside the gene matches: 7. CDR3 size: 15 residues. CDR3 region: CASSPGTSKTDTQYF. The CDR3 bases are TGCGCCAGCAGCCCCGGGACTAGTAAGACAGATACGCAGTATTTT.

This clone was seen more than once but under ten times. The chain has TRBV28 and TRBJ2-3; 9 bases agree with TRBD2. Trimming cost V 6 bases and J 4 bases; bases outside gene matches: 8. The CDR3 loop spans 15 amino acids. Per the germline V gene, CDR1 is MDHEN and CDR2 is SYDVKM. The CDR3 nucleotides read TGTGCCAGCAGGTTTAGCGGGAGTGACGCAGATACGCAGTATTTT. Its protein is CASRFSGSDADTQYF. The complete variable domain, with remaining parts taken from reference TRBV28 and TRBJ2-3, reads DVKVTQSSRYLVKRTGEKVFLECVQDMDHENMFWYRQDPGLGLRLIYFSYDVKMKEKGDIPEGYSVSREKKERFSLILESASTNQTSMYLCASRFSGSDADTQYFGPGTRLTVL.

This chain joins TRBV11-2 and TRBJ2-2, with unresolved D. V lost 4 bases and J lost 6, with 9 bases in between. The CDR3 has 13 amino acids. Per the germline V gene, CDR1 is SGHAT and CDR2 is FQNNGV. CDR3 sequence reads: CASSSLSAGELFF. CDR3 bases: TGTGCCAGCAGCTCCCTTTCGGCCGGGGAGCTGTTTTTT. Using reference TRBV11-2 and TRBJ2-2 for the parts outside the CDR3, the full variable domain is EAGVAQSPRYKIIEKRQSVAFWCNPISGHATLYWYQQILGQGPKLLIQFQNNGVVDDSQLPKDRFSAERLKGVDSTLKIQPAKLEDSAVYLCASSSLSAGELFFGEGSRLTVL.

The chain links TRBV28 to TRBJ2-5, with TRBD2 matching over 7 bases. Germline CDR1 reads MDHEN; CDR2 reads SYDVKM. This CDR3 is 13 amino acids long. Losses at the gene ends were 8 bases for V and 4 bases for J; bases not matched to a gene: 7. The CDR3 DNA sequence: TGTGCCAGCTCGGGGGAGGGCAGAGAGACCCAGTACTTC. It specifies CASSGEGRETQYF.